The entry below describes one TCR beta chain. This clone was picked up a small number of times. The antigen it binds to is not known. Base qualities are not recorded, but no much larger clone differs from it by a single base. This entry is derived from a study of shared clonotypes between healthy human individuals (dated by TCRdb to about 2020). With regard to the full study: A couple of women and a few men aged 18 to 49 years were included in the cohort. Each donor's leukapheresis produced roughly between roughly 0.85 and 10 billion PBMCs. The study deeply sequenced blood TCR repertoires of about 5 healthy adults to estimate repertoire size and the extent of clonotype sharing between individuals. For each donor, CD4 naive and CD4 memory were each given three plates, CD8 naive was given two plates, and CD8 memory was given one plate. To increase sequencing depth and limit assay-specific biases, TCR repertoire library preparation and sequencing were carried out by different laboratories using diverse techniques. Study-level results and caveats: Pairwise subsampling indicated that sequencing depth was expected to affect the degree of clonotype sharing among donors. The small number of donors limited the genetic and exposure-history diversity represented. Even with the large sequencing depth, rarefaction of the sorted-subset datasets indicated that sequencing was incomplete. Across a few donors, around 5.4% of naive CD4, approximately 3.6% of naive CD8, about 2% of memory CD4, and 0.4% of memory CD8 clonotypes were shared. Sampling was limited to blood, and TCR repertoires in tissue likely differ from TCR repertoires in blood. Naive subsets generally had larger estimated clonotype richness than memory subsets. Compared with non-shared clonotypes, clonotypes shared by all four sorted-subset donors had higher generation probabilities.

V is reduced by 3 bases and J by 7 bases, leaving a spacing of 7 bases between them. In the germline V gene (reference sequence), CDR1 corresponds to LNHDA and CDR2 to SQIVND. CDR3 length: 13 amino acids, cysteine to phenylalanine. Just the 39-base CDR3 DNA is kept, in frame starting at base 1. Donors were healthy HIV-negative adults with no recently reported acute infections or vaccinations. All donors were Caucasian adults living in Nashville, Tennessee, USA. CD4+ T cells were enriched by magnetic negative selection; naive cells were then positively selected on CD45RA, and the negative fraction formed the memory subset. Blood was obtained by leukapheresis, after which PBMCs were separated by Ficoll-Histopaque density gradient centrifugation and cryopreserved in liquid nitrogen vapor phase. Analytical flow cytometry was used to check the purity and quantity of each magnetically sorted T cell population. Each sorted fraction had its genomic DNA isolated and then quantified by UV absorbance on a Nanodrop 2000c.

TCR CDR3 regions were amplified from genomic DNA by multiplex PCR using the deep immunoSEQ assay. Extracted genomic DNA from each cell subset was spread evenly across all wells of several immunoSEQ 96-well plates, with each plate serving as a replicate. For sorted subsets, about 210 ng of genomic DNA, equivalent to 25,000 to 35,000 T cell genomes, went into each replicate PCR. Purified libraries were quantified with a Qubit 3.0 fluorometer, sized on a Bioanalyzer 2100, and re-quantified with the KAPA Library Quantification kit. Each immunoSEQ 96-well plate was sequenced on its own single-read 150-cycle Illumina NextSeq 550 flow cell. Concerning the study's data processing: The immunoSEQ output contained only junctional sequences without quality scores, so filtering could not match that applied to full-length reads. Sequences were annotated with PyIR, a Python wrapper for IgBLAST v1.9, and V/J genes and CDR3 were assigned using IMGT germline references. Reads were removed for weak V/J assignments (E-value above 1e-6), missing CDR3, stop codons, out-of-frame junctions, or ambiguous translated residues. V3J clonotypes were defined as sequences sharing an identical inferred V gene, J gene, and CDR3 amino acid sequence. To compute the percentage overlap between repertoires, the number of shared unique clonotypes was divided by the size of the smaller repertoire. Three approaches were used to assess repertoire richness: RTK rarefaction, the Chao1 estimator, and Recon v2.1 estimates of unobserved clonotypes. Generation probabilities for all TCRbeta clonotypes obtained by the gDNA method from four donors were computed using OLGA. TCRdb took this table from immuneACCESS and kept in-frame rearrangements with V and J called. Such tables lack part of the clones; where checked against another copy, unresolved V genes explain under half of the gap, and the rest is unexplained. V, J and clone size are taken as reported in that table, and D and trimming were inferred from the DNA itself. This sample has about 980,000 clones in its table, and 60% to 85% of those were observed once. About 1.5% of the sample lies in the top ten.

This receptor was identified in a man aged 18 to 29 in good health. Sequenced sample: memory CD4+ T cells sorted from blood. The cell subset or site label, read with the paper, signifies: CD45RA-negative fraction. The chain employs TRBV19 and TRBJ1-6; the D segment cannot be called with confidence. The DNA reads TGTGCCAGTAGTATGGTCCCGAATTCACCCCTCCACTTT. Translated, it gives CASSMVPNSPLHF. Extended through the reference TRBV19 and TRBJ1-6 proteins, this CDR3 yields the full variable domain: DGGITQSPKYLFRKEGQNVTLSCEQNLNHDAMYWYRQDPGQGLRLIYYSQIVNDFQKGDIAEGYSVSREKKESFPLTVTSAQKNPTAFYLCASSMVPNSPLHFGNGTRLTVT.